This T cell receptor (beta chain) was recovered during a study of regulatory T cells in long-lasting Graves disease. On the study more broadly: Those Graves' patients who were newly diagnosed had been on antithyroid drugs under 3 months. Findings and caveats of the study: TRBV28, TRBJ1-2 and TRBJ2-5 were favored in persistent disease.

The sample's time point: newly diagnosed GD, antithyroid drugs for less than 3 months. RNA from PBMCs was the source of the TCR library. Both iRepertoire HTBI primers and Arm-PCR of CDR3 regions were used to build the TCR beta libraries. Each CDR3 protein is one row after TCRdb ran MiXCR on the multiplex PCR reads. This sample has approximately 350,000 distinct CDR3 sequences; about 12% occur once, and the top ten carry approximately 17%. There are a few counts of this clonotype. The antigen is unknown. V was trimmed by 1 base and J by 6 bases, leaving 9 bases between them. CDR1 and CDR2 from the germline V gene are MGHRA and YSYEKL. CDR3 length: 13 residues. These same records also appear under a second study, on T cells in Graves' hyperthyroidism and ophthalmopathy. Per that paper: Clinical symptoms, serum thyroxine, TRAb, thyroid ultrasound and orbital computed tomography informed diagnoses.

V and J are TRBV4-1 and TRBJ1-1; no definite D call. The receptor was isolated from a woman under 30 with Graves disease. The sequenced sample was peripheral blood mononuclear cells (PBMCs), obtained at new diagnosis, from a patient treated with antithyroid drugs. CDR3 DNA: TGCGCCAGCAGCCAAGTTAGCCTTTCTGAAGCTTTCTTT. It specifies CASSQVSLSEAFF.